This passage covers 17 T cell receptor beta chains from one sample sequenced in a study of T cell repertoires in cytomegalovirus infection. TCRdb re-analysed the reads in MiXCR, keeping a single row per CDR3 protein. The table shows around 710,000 distinct CDR3 sequences, with about 28% occurring only once. These TCRs are of unknown antigen specificity. Sequencing used cultured CD8+ T cells from PBMCs, obtained from culture after CMV antigen stimulation. Receptor source: a human donor in good health (CMV status not recorded). Some clones in this sample may be carry-over from other donors' samples.

The rearrangement uses TRBV20-1 and TRBJ1-2, with a possible D match to TRBD1 (5 bases). The CDR3 has 14 residues. With 5 bases removed from V and 0 bases from J, the gap between germline ends came to 13 bases. Germline V gene sequence: CDR1 DFQATT, CDR2 SNEGSKA (reference sequence). CDR3: CSALRDGANYGYTF. The CDR3 nucleotides read TGCAGTGCTCTACGGGACGGAGCTAACTATGGCTACACCTTC.

In its sample, this clonotype was seen a few times. V gene TRBV6-5 combines with J gene TRBJ1-2, with 9 positions matching TRBD1. Germline CDR1 reads MNHEY; CDR2 reads SVGAGI. The CDR3 is 14 residues long. Trimming removed 5 bases from V and 4 bases from J; junction bases left unmatched: 5. The CDR3 loop is CASSVTTGGYGYTF. CDR3 bases: TGTGCCAGCAGTGTTACGACAGGGGGCTATGGCTACACCTTC.

J is TRBJ2-7 and V is TRBV2, with 11 positions matching TRBD2. Germline-derived CDR1 and CDR2 are SNHLY and FYNNEI. V trimming: 4 bases; J trimming: 2 bases; junction bases outside the gene matches: 4. This CDR3 comprises 15 residues. CDR3: CASSASGGTPYEQYF. The CDR3 DNA sequence: TGTGCCAGCAGTGCTAGCGGGGGGACCCCCTACGAGCAGTACTTC. The full variable domain, rest sourced from reference TRBV2 and TRBJ2-7, is EPEVTQTPSHQVTQMGQEVILRCVPISNHLYFYWYRQILGQKVEFLVSFYNNEISEKSEIFDDQFSVERPDGSNFTLKIRSTKLEDSAMYFCASSASGGTPYEQYFGPGTRLTVT.

A few counts support this clonotype. The chain uses TRBV7-9 and TRBJ1-5; unclear D gene. Trimming shortened V by 5 bases and J by 6 bases, and 8 bases separated the two germline ends. The CDR3 consists of 12 residues. Germline V lookup: CDR1 SEHNR, CDR2 FQNEAQ (reference sequence). Here the CDR3 reads CASSTGSQPQHF. CDR3 coding DNA: TGTGCCAGCAGCACCGGTAGTCAGCCCCAGCATTTT.

This clonotype was seen at least ten times. This chain uses TRBV7-2 with TRBJ2-2, with 7 bases identical to TRBD2. This CDR3 spans 16 amino acids. V dropped 2 bases and J dropped 0; count of bases not matched to a gene: 3. The germline CDR1 and CDR2 sequences are SGHTA and FQGNSA. In nucleotides, the CDR3 is TGTGCCAGCAGCTTATACGCGGGGGCGAACACCGGGGAGCTGTTTTTT. This translates into CASSLYAGANTGELFF.

This clonotype was seen only a few times. The V call is TRBV7-8, the J call TRBJ1-2; D may be TRBD1 (6 bases). Trimming removed 7 bases from V and 7 bases from J, with 22 bases in between. The germline V gene encodes CDR1 SGHVS and CDR2 FQNEAQ. This CDR3 has 15 residues. The CDR3 loop is CASTPLIDRFSGYTF. The DNA for the CDR3 is TGTGCCAGCACCCCCTTGATAGACAGGTTTTCTGGCTACACCTTC.

The CDR3 sequence is CASSQDYPANYGYTF. CDR3 DNA: TGCGCCAGCAGCCAAGATTACCCAGCAAACTATGGCTACACCTTC. The V call is TRBV4-1, the J call TRBJ1-2; D not resolved. V was trimmed by 0 bases and J by 2 bases, leaving 10 bases between them. There are 15 residues in the CDR3. Germline CDR1 is MGHRA and CDR2 is YSYEKL.

As concerns this clonotype: A much larger clone differs from this one at a single base, so this may be a read error. V and J are TRBV6-6 and TRBJ1-3; D ambiguous. Germline assignment: CDR1 MNHNY and CDR2 SVGAGI (reference sequence). The CDR3 loop spans 18 amino acids. This CDR3 reads CASRYSIPTDFSGNTIYF. The CDR3 DNA is TGTGCCAGCAGGTACTCGATCCCTACGGATTTCTCTGGAAACACCATATATTTT.

The rearrangement joins TRBV14 to TRBJ2-6; 7 nucleotides line up with TRBD1. V was pared by 4 bases and J by 0 bases, with 12 bases of the junction left unmatched. Per the germline V gene, CDR1 is SGHDN and CDR2 is FVKESK. The CDR3 extends over 19 amino acids. CDR3 region: CASSRGYRGSISGANVLTF. DNA of the CDR3: TGTGCCAGCAGCCGAGGGTACAGGGGATCCATCTCTGGGGCCAACGTCCTGACTTTC.

The genes are TRBV7-9 and TRBJ1-2; 9 positions agree with TRBD1. After removal of 1 base from V and 11 bases from J, the junction contained 8 bases not matched to a gene. Germline V gene data show CDR1 as SEHNR and CDR2 as FQNEAQ (reference sequence). This CDR3 comprises 14 residues. For the CDR3, the DNA is TGTGCCAGCAGCTTAGACCTGGGACAGGGACTATACACCTTC. Protein product: CASSLDLGQGLYTF.

The chain joins TRBV29-1 to TRBJ2-7; 10 bases match TRBD1. Germline assignment: CDR1 SQVTM and CDR2 ANQGSEA. This CDR3 region has 14 residues. V dropped 2 bases and J dropped 3; count of bases not matched to a gene: 4. CDR3 region: CSVEHRDRGYEQYF. CDR3 in DNA: TGCAGCGTTGAACACCGGGACAGGGGCTACGAGCAGTACTTC.

The V and J genes are TRBV5-6 and TRBJ2-7; D gene ambiguous. Germline lookup yields CDR1 SGHDT and CDR2 YYEEEE. The CDR3 is made up of 12 amino acids. The V and J ends lost 1 base and 6 bases respectively, with 8 bases between them. The DNA of the CDR3 is TGTGCCAGCAGCTTGTGGGCACGCGAGCAGTACGTC. Encoded protein: CASSLWAREQYV.

This clonotype was recorded a few times. The rearrangement joins TRBV20-1 to TRBJ1-1; D gene unclear. Germline-derived CDR1 and CDR2 are DFQATT and SNEGSKA (reference sequence). The V end lost 3 bases, the J end lost 6 bases, and 5 bases lay between the germline ends. CDR3 size: 10 residues. The CDR3 DNA reads TGCAGTGCTAGTGTGGCTGAAGCTTTCTTT. This sequence encodes CSASVAEAFF.

This clonotype was observed at least ten times. The V gene is TRBV6-1, the J gene TRBJ1-2, with TRBD1 as a possible D gene (5 bases). The CDR3 consists of 15 residues. Between the trimmed V and J ends, which lost 0 bases and 8 bases, there was a span of 16 bases. CDR1 and CDR2 (germline): MNHNS, SASEGT. The CDR3 nucleotides read TGTGCCAGCAGTGAAGCCCGGGACTTTTGGGGCGGCTACACCTTC. It encodes CASSEARDFWGGYTF.

The chain has TRBV20-1 and TRBJ2-7, with TRBD1 identical over 9 bases. This CDR3 comprises 12 residues. V shed 7 bases and J 4 bases; nucleotides not matched to a gene: 5. Germline CDR1 reads DFQATT; CDR2 reads SNEGSKA (reference sequence). The CDR3 nucleotides read TGCAGTGGACAGGGGGGAAGGTACGAGCAGTACTTC. It encodes CSGQGGRYEQYF.

The J gene is TRBJ2-3, the V gene TRBV7-9; D is perhaps TRBD1 (6 bases). V was pared by 2 bases and J by 4 bases, with 13 bases between. Germline V gene data show CDR1 as SEHNR and CDR2 as FQNEAQ (reference sequence). The CDR3 has 15 residues. CDR3 amino acids: CASSLLGRGADTQYF. Here the CDR3 DNA reads TGTGCCAGCAGCTTATTGGGCAGGGGAGCAGATACGCAGTATTTT.

The V and J genes are TRBV6-2 or TRBV6-3 and TRBJ2-5; the D is unclear. The length of the CDR3 is 16 residues. In germline, CDR1 is MNHEY, CDR2 SVGEGT. Trimming shortened V by 2 bases and J by 2 bases, and 15 bases separated the two germline ends. The CDR3, as DNA: TGTGCCAGCAGTTACCAGTGGAGCACGGAACAAGAGACCCAGTACTTC. This sequence encodes CASSYQWSTEQETQYF.